This T cell receptor (beta chain) was documented in a study of cytomegalovirus exposure and HLA in healthy donors. Across the whole study: The Caucasian-associated ancestry cluster held 80% to 90% of roughly 400 genotyped donors.

In germline, CDR1 is SNHLY, CDR2 FYNNEI. V lost 2 bases and J 5 bases, leaving 3 bases between the germline ends. This CDR3 region has 12 residues. With 60 Vbeta and 13 Jbeta primers, the PCR was carried out. TCRdb keeps only in-frame clones here, not all; method: immunoSEQ multiplex PCR. The repertoire holds 110,000 to 150,000 clones, with 75% as singletons. J is TRBJ2-2 and V is TRBV2; D remains unclear. This clonotype was sampled from a man aged 30 to 39 in good health and CMV-seronegative. Sequences were obtained from PBMCs. The CDR3 sequence is CASSERTGELFF. In nucleotides, the CDR3 is TGTGCCAGCAGTGAACGGACCGGGGAGCTGTTTTTT.